One sample yielded the 14 T cell receptor beta chains listed below, sequenced in a study of T cells in Graves' hyperthyroidism and ophthalmopathy. Template material for amplifying TCR beta CDR3 regions consisted of RNA transcripts. Carried out on the TCR CDR3, a first-round RT-PCR used the HTBI primer set. TCRdb ran MiXCR on the multiplex PCR reads and lists one entry per CDR3 protein. The table shows roughly 700,000 distinct CDR3 sequences, with approximately 40% occurring only once. The specimen sequenced was blood. The source is a woman aged 35 to 49 with Graves' hyperthyroidism.

The rearrangement joins TRBV11-1 to TRBJ1-2; possibly TRBD1 for D (5 bases). The V and J ends lost 5 bases and 2 bases respectively, with 21 bases between them. The CDR3 has 17 residues. Germline lookup yields CDR1 SGHAT and CDR2 FQDESV (reference sequence). The CDR3 region has the DNA TGTGCCAGCAGCCCAGAACGGAACAGGCCCAAGAACTATGGCTACACCTTC. This codes for CASSPERNRPKNYGYTF.

The genes are TRBV29-1 and TRBJ2-6; 8 bases fit TRBD1. Germline-derived CDR1 and CDR2 are SQVTM and ANQGSEA. Trimming took 3 bases from V and 2 from J; bases not matched to a gene: 12. The CDR3 covers 18 residues. Written as DNA, the CDR3 is TGCAGCGTTGATGGGGGTTCAGGGGGCGCAGCTGGGGCCAACGTCCTGACTTTC. Amino acids: CSVDGGSGGAAGANVLTF. The full variable domain, with the rest looked up from reference TRBV29-1 and TRBJ2-6, is SAVISQKPSRDICQRGTSLTIQCQVDSQVTMMFWYRQQPGQSLTLIATANQGSEATYESGFVIDKFPISRPNLTFSTLTVSNMSPEDSSIYLCSVDGGSGGAAGANVLTFGAGSRLTVL.

This clonotype was counted many times. The rearrangement uses TRBV10-3 and TRBJ1-1; D remains ambiguous. CDR1 and CDR2 (germline): ENHRY, SYGVKD. V was pared by 8 bases and J by 4 bases, with 11 bases between. The length of the CDR3 is 12 residues. DNA of the CDR3: TGTGCCATCGGTACAGCAATCACTGAAGCTTTCTTT. The encoded protein is CAIGTAITEAFF.

This clonotype has a count of ten or more. The chain combines TRBV20-1 with TRBJ1-5; D perhaps matches TRBD1 (6 bases). The ends were cut back, 2 bases at V and 6 bases at J, with 11 bases in the middle. Germline CDR1 reads DFQATT; CDR2 reads SNEGSKA (reference sequence). The CDR3 totals 13 residues. CDR3 sequence: CSARQGLSQPQHF. The CDR3 DNA follows: TGCAGTGCTAGACAGGGGTTGAGTCAGCCCCAGCATTTT.

The rearrangement uses TRBV6-1 and TRBJ1-1, with 7 positions matching TRBD1. The CDR3 has 14 residues. The trim removed 7 bases at V and 0 bases at J, leaving 5 bases unmatched. Per germline, CDR1 MNHNS and CDR2 SASEGT. The CDR3 sequence: CASTKQGVNTEAFF. The DNA of the CDR3 is TGTGCCAGCACTAAGCAGGGGGTGAACACTGAAGCTTTCTTT.

This clonotype was detected only a few times. This chain connects TRBV27 to TRBJ1-3; D not resolved. Trimming removed 10 bases at V and 6 bases at J, with 10 bases between. Germline V gene data show CDR1 as MNHEY and CDR2 as SMNVEV (reference sequence). The CDR3 is 11 amino acids. The CDR3 here is CATIFANTIYF. As DNA, the CDR3 is TGTGCCACCATATTTGCAAACACCATATATTTT.

The chain has TRBV9 and TRBJ1-3, with D unresolved. The CDR3 covers 16 residues. Germline V lookup: CDR1 SGDLS, CDR2 YYNGEE. V lost 1 base and J lost 0, with 11 bases in between. The CDR3 is CASSVTWRFSGNTIYF. DNA for the CDR3: TGTGCCAGCAGCGTAACATGGCGTTTCTCTGGAAACACCATATATTTT.

Points on this clonotype: The CDR3 does not end in the conserved phenylalanine or tryptophan, so this is likely a read error. V gene TRBV5-5 combines with J gene TRBJ2-2; 7 positions match TRBD2. V shed 4 bases and J 1 base; nucleotides not matched to a gene: 7. CDR1 is SGHKS and CDR2 is YYEKEE in the germline V gene (reference sequence). CDR3 length: 16 residues. CDR3 nucleotide sequence: TGTGCCAGCAGCCCCTGGCCTAGCGGGAACACCGGGGAGCTGTTTTTG. This gives the protein CASSPWPSGNTGELFL.

J is TRBJ2-7 and V is TRBV11-2, with D unresolved. This CDR3 spans 14 amino acids. V dropped 5 bases and J dropped 2 bases, with 13 bases sitting between them. Germline lookup yields CDR1 SGHAT and CDR2 FQNNGV. The CDR3 coding sequence is TGTGCCAGCAGCCGGGTTTTATTTCCCTACGAGCAGTACTTC. Its protein product is CASSRVLFPYEQYF.

This clonotype was found a few times. This chain links TRBV20-1 with TRBJ2-5, with a tentative D call TRBD1 (5 bases). The germline CDR1 and CDR2 sequences are DFQATT and SNEGSKA (reference sequence). The V end lost 4 bases, the J end lost 2 bases, and 11 bases lay between the germline ends. This CDR3 has 13 residues. The CDR3, as DNA: TGCAGTGCTAACGCAGGGAATCAAGAGACCCAGTACTTC. It codes for CSANAGNQETQYF.

The V gene is TRBV7-9, the J gene TRBJ2-3; no clear D. V lost 4 bases and J 2 bases, leaving 7 bases between the germline ends. Germline V gene sequence: CDR1 SEHNR, CDR2 FQNEAQ (reference sequence). The CDR3 spans 13 residues. The CDR3 protein is CASSSYHTDTQYF. The CDR3 coding sequence is TGTGCCAGCAGCTCTTACCACACAGATACGCAGTATTTT.

This clonotype was seen a handful of times. The chain couples TRBV9 to TRBJ2-5, with 12 bases identical to TRBD2. After removal of 4 bases from V and 13 bases from J, the junction contained 17 bases not matched to a gene. This CDR3 contains 16 residues. In germline, CDR1 is SGDLS, CDR2 YYNGEE. The CDR3: CASSPTTSGREGPLYF. The CDR3 DNA reads TGTGCCAGCAGCCCTACGACTAGCGGGAGAGAGGGCCCGCTGTACTTC.

This chain links TRBV28 with TRBJ1-6; D is unresolved. CDR1 and CDR2 (germline): MDHEN, SYDVKM. This CDR3 contains 15 residues. V dropped 4 bases and J dropped 6 bases, with 13 bases sitting between them. The CDR3 loop reads CASSYASVTNSPLHF. The CDR3, as DNA: TGTGCCAGCAGTTACGCATCTGTGACTAATTCACCCCTCCACTTT.

The chain carries TRBV7-4 and TRBJ1-4, with D possibly TRBD1 on 6 matching bases. CDR1 is SGHVT and CDR2 is SQSDAQ in the germline V gene. The length of the CDR3 is 15 residues. Trimming took 2 bases from V and 6 from J, leaving 13 bases between them. Here the CDR3 reads CASSLRGASHEKLFF. In nucleotides, the CDR3 is TGTGCCAGCAGCTTAAGGGGGGCGAGCCATGAAAAACTGTTTTTT.